This passage covers 31 T cell receptor beta chains from one sample sequenced in a study of OX40 agonist ivuxolimab in advanced cancers. The method was immunoSEQ multiplex PCR; TCRdb's version includes in-frame clones alone and lacks a portion of them. Of some 50,000 clones listed, 87% are singletons. This material consisted of CD4+ or CD8+ T cells sorted from blood, taken in a trial of the OX40 agonist ivuxolimab. The receptors shown here come from an adult with an advanced solid tumor such as melanoma, head and neck, liver or kidney cancer.

The chain couples TRBV6-1 to TRBJ1-3; 7 bases agree with TRBD1. The CDR3 contains 16 residues. The germline V gene encodes CDR1 MNHNS and CDR2 SASEGT. V dropped 6 bases and J dropped 0; count of bases not matched to a gene: 8. For the CDR3, the DNA is TGTGCCAGCAGGGAACTGGGACAGTTCTCTGGAAACACCATATATTTT. It is translated as CASRELGQFSGNTIYF.

A few counts support this clone. The chain combines TRBV19 with TRBJ2-1; D not resolved. Germline V gene data show CDR1 as LNHDA and CDR2 as SQIVND (reference sequence). Trimming took 7 bases from V and 5 from J, leaving 6 bases between them. The CDR3 consists of 11 residues. This CDR3 is CASINNNEQFF. DNA of the CDR3: TGTGCCAGTATTAACAACAATGAGCAGTTCTTC.

This sequence joins TRBV28 and TRBJ2-3; 12 positions agree with TRBD2. There are 16 residues in the CDR3. With 1 base clipped from V and 4 bases from J, the junction kept 3 bases outside the gene matches. CDR1 and CDR2 (germline): MDHEN, SYDVKM. The CDR3, as DNA: TGTGCCAGCAGTTTATACACTAGCGGGGGGCCAGATACGCAGTATTTT. Translating it yields CASSLYTSGGPDTQYF.

This chain uses TRBV7-2 with TRBJ2-7; 8 bases map to TRBD1. The CDR3 loop spans 15 amino acids. Unmatched junction bases numbered 6, after V lost 5 bases and J lost 0 bases. Germline V gives CDR1 SGHTA, CDR2 FQGNSA. DNA for the CDR3: TGTGCCAGCAGCACCGCGGGACAGGTCTCCTACGAGCAGTACTTC. It is translated as CASSTAGQVSYEQYF.

V is TRBV11-2 and J is TRBJ1-4, with D perhaps matching TRBD1 (6 bases). This CDR3 contains 16 residues. Between the trimmed V and J ends, which lost 5 bases and 2 bases, there was a span of 15 bases. CDR1 SGHAT and CDR2 FQNNGV come from the germline V gene. DNA of the CDR3: TGTGCCAGCAGCCAGGGGCAGTTCGCGACTAATGAAAAACTGTTTTTT. It codes for CASSQGQFATNEKLFF.

The genes are TRBV5-4 and TRBJ2-1, with TRBD2 matching over 9 bases. The CDR3 is 16 amino acids. With 2 bases clipped from V and 4 bases from J, the junction kept 7 bases outside the gene matches. CDR1 and CDR2 from the germline V gene are SGHNT and YYREEE (reference sequence). CDR3 nucleotides: TGTGCCAGCAGCTTTGGAAGTAGCGGGAGTTACAATGAGCAGTTCTTC. Its protein product is CASSFGSSGSYNEQFF.

About this clone: An end of the junction does not agree with germline; a read error may underlie this. The chain employs TRBV27 and TRBJ2-3, with a weak D call TRBD1 (6 bases). Germline loops: CDR1 MNHEY, CDR2 SMNVEV (reference sequence). CDR3 length equals 15 residues. The CDR3 DNA is TGTGCCAGCAGTAACCGGGACACCCGCACGGATACGCAGTATTTT. Residues: CASSNRDTRTDTQYF.

The chain employs TRBV19 and TRBJ2-3, with TRBD2 matching 8 bases. Trimming cost V 5 bases and J 4 bases; bases outside gene matches: 8. The CDR3 loop spans 15 amino acids. In germline, CDR1 is LNHDA, CDR2 SQIVND (reference sequence). CDR3 nucleotides: TGTGCCAGTAGTTCAATAGCGGGGTTCGCAGATACGCAGTATTTT. Translated, it gives CASSSIAGFADTQYF.

The rearrangement links TRBV28 to TRBJ2-2, with 8 nucleotides matching TRBD1. In germline, CDR1 is MDHEN, CDR2 SYDVKM. V lost 5 bases and J lost 5; bases outside the gene matches: 4. This CDR3 is 14 amino acids long. This CDR3 is CASSPTGDTGELFF. CDR3 in DNA: TGTGCCAGCAGTCCGACAGGGGATACCGGGGAGCTGTTTTTT.

This chain links TRBV28 with TRBJ1-5, with D uncertain. V shed 2 bases and J shed 0 bases, with 2 bases lying between them. This CDR3 spans 13 amino acids. Germline values: CDR1 MDHEN, CDR2 SYDVKM. DNA of the CDR3: TGTGCCAGCAGTTTAGTTAGCAATCAGCCCCAGCATTTT. Encoded protein: CASSLVSNQPQHF.

The V and J genes are TRBV7-6 and TRBJ1-1; D not certain. Germline CDR1 reads SGHVS; CDR2 reads FNYEAQ. The CDR3 totals 15 residues. The V gene lost 0 bases and the J gene lost 1 base, with 9 bases spanning the gap. The CDR3 DNA follows: TGTGCCAGCAGCTTAGCGAACATGCGGAACACTGAAGCTTTCTTT. This encodes CASSLANMRNTEAFF.

This clone was counted once. The chain has TRBV5-5 and TRBJ2-7; perhaps D is TRBD1 or TRBD2 (5 bases each). The germline V gene encodes CDR1 SGHKS and CDR2 YYEKEE (reference sequence). The CDR3 runs to 16 residues. The ends were cut back, 2 bases at V and 2 bases at J, with 17 bases in the middle. DNA for the CDR3: TGTGCCAGCAGCTTTACCGACCGGGACGGGACCTACGAGCAGTACGTC. Amino acids: CASSFTDRDGTYEQYV.

The V and J genes are TRBV9 and TRBJ2-2; D is unclear. CDR1 and CDR2 from the germline V gene are SGDLS and YYNGEE. The CDR3 spans 14 residues. V gave up 0 bases and J gave up 3 bases, with 6 bases separating them. CDR3 DNA sequence: TGTGCCAGCAGCGTAGATAGCTACACCGGGGAGCTGTTTTTT. This codes for CASSVDSYTGELFF.

This clone came up once. V is TRBV27 and J is TRBJ2-2, with D hard to call. The CDR3 length is 15 residues. Germline CDR1 and CDR2: MNHEY and SMNVEV (reference sequence). V was cut by 0 bases and J by 6 bases, with 11 bases left in between. As DNA, the CDR3 is TGTGCCAGCAGTTTATCCCATCCGGCGGCCGGGGAGCTGTTTTTT. It is translated as CASSLSHPAAGELFF.

J is TRBJ1-5 and V is TRBV2; D is possibly TRBD1 (6 bases). Per germline, CDR1 SNHLY and CDR2 FYNNEI. The CDR3 is 15 residues long. V lost 5 bases to trimming and J lost 0 bases, with 11 bases between them. The CDR3, as DNA: TGTGCCAGCAGTCCGGACAGTTTTAGCAATCAGCCCCAGCATTTT. Protein product: CASSPDSFSNQPQHF.

V usage is TRBV7-9 and J usage is TRBJ1-1; D gene ambiguous. Germline CDR1 is SEHNR and CDR2 is FQNEAQ (reference sequence). The V end lost 2 bases, the J end lost 4 bases, and 11 bases lay between the germline ends. This CDR3 comprises 14 residues. CDR3 sequence: CASSLPQLGTEAFF. In nucleotides, the CDR3 is TGTGCCAGCAGCTTACCCCAACTGGGCACTGAAGCTTTCTTT. The entire variable domain, with the rest obtained from reference TRBV7-9 and TRBJ1-1, is as follows: DTGVSQNPRHKITKRGQNVTFRCDPISEHNRLYWYRQTLGQGPEFLTYFQNEAQLEKSRLLSDRFSAERPKGSFSTLEIQRTEQGDSAMYLCASSLPQLGTEAFFGQGTRLTVV.

The rearrangement joins TRBV4-1 to TRBJ1-2, with 9 bases fitting TRBD1. The CDR3 loop spans 17 amino acids. Looked up from germline, CDR1 is MGHRA and CDR2 is YSYEKL. V was pared by 2 bases and J by 0 bases, with 7 bases of the junction left unmatched. CDR3 coding DNA: TGCGCCAGCAGCCAAACGACAGGGGGGGGGCCTAACTATGGCTACACCTTC. Translating it yields CASSQTTGGGPNYGYTF.

The chain uses TRBV18 and TRBJ1-2; D unclear. The CDR3 sequence is 15 residues long. Per the germline V gene, CDR1 is KGHSH and CDR2 is LQKENI. Deletions cut 2 bases from V and 6 bases from J, with 16 bases between. The DNA for the CDR3 is TGTGCCAGCTCACCAATTTTTGAGGGCGTGCATGGCTACACCTTC. Protein: CASSPIFEGVHGYTF.

The V and J genes are TRBV5-5 and TRBJ2-7; 13 positions agree with TRBD2. CDR3 length: 15 amino acids. Germline V gene data show CDR1 as SGHKS and CDR2 as YYEKEE (reference sequence). V lost 4 bases, J lost 7 bases, and 8 bases stayed unmatched. The CDR3: CASSQERLAGGEQYF. DNA for the CDR3: TGTGCCAGCAGCCAGGAACGACTAGCGGGAGGAGAGCAGTACTTC.

This clone was detected only once. The V call is TRBV7-8, the J call TRBJ2-7, with 8 bases fitting TRBD2. The CDR3 runs to 14 residues. V shed 0 bases and J 5 bases; nucleotides not matched to a gene: 3. Germline loops: CDR1 SGHVS, CDR2 FQNEAQ. The CDR3 is CASSLAELADEQYF. CDR3 DNA: TGTGCCAGCAGCTTAGCGGAACTAGCGGACGAGCAGTACTTC. The full variable domain, completed using reference TRBV7-8 and TRBJ2-7, is GAGVSQSPRYKVAKRGQDVALRCDPISGHVSLFWYQQALGQGPEFLTYFQNEAQLDKSGLPSDRFFAERPEGSVSTLKIQRTQQEDSAVYLCASSLAELADEQYFGPGTRLTVT.

The chain combines TRBV29-1 with TRBJ1-2; TRBD1 is a possible D gene (5 bases). Germline V lookup: CDR1 SQVTM, CDR2 ANQGSEA. This CDR3 has 12 amino acids. V lost 7 bases, J lost 10 bases, and 19 bases lay in between. The CDR3: CSGERRGGDYTF. The CDR3 DNA reads as TGCAGCGGCGAACGACGGGGGGGTGACTACACCTTC.

The chain couples TRBV18 to TRBJ1-6; D is perhaps TRBD1 (6 bases). The CDR3 loop spans 14 amino acids. Between the trimmed V and J ends, which lost 4 bases and 5 bases, there was a span of 9 bases. CDR1 and CDR2 (germline): KGHSH, LQKENI. The CDR3 DNA sequence: TGTGCCAGCTCACAGGACAGAGATAATTCACCCCTCCACTTT. Translated, it gives CASSQDRDNSPLHF.

With respect to this clone: No conserved phenylalanine or tryptophan ends this CDR3, so it is likely a read error. The chain is built from TRBV18 and TRBJ1-2; TRBD1 agrees at 10 bases. Per the germline V gene, CDR1 is KGHSH and CDR2 is LQKENI. The CDR3 is 15 amino acids. Trimming at V came to 4 bases and at J to 2 bases, leaving 4 bases not matched to a gene. DNA for the CDR3: TGTGCCAGCTCACTCCCGGGACAGGGGAACTATGGCTACACCTCC. Its translation is CASSLPGQGNYGYTS.

The chain combines TRBV5-4 with TRBJ2-1; TRBD1 matches at 12 bases. This CDR3 comprises 15 residues. The trim removed 3 bases at V and 12 bases at J, leaving 10 bases unmatched. Germline V CDR1 and CDR2: SGHNT, YYREEE (reference sequence). CDR3 residues: CASSSFRDRGLGQFF. The CDR3 DNA reads as TGTGCCAGCAGCTCCTTCCGGGACAGGGGGCTCGGGCAGTTCTTC. Based on the CDR3 plus reference TRBV5-4 and TRBJ2-1, the full variable domain is ETGVTQSPTHLIKTRGQQVTLRCSSQSGHNTVSWYQQALGQGPQFIFQYYREEENGRGNFPPRFSGLQFPNYSSELNVNALELDDSALYLCASSSFRDRGLGQFFGPGTRLTVL.

The chain couples TRBV4-1 to TRBJ2-2; D is perhaps TRBD1 or TRBD2 (5 bases each). The CDR3 has 20 residues. Trimming cost V 1 base and J 4 bases, with 25 bases left between them. CDR1 and CDR2 (germline): MGHRA, YSYEKL. Here the CDR3 reads CASSQVAGLKGRRVTGELFF. The CDR3 DNA sequence: TGCGCCAGCAGCCAAGTCGCCGGTTTGAAGGGACGGCGAGTCACCGGGGAGCTGTTTTTT.

V is TRBV5-1 and J is TRBJ1-2; TRBD1 is a possible D gene (6 bases). V was shortened by 2 bases and J by 7 bases, with 12 bases between the two germline ends. The CDR3 extends over 13 amino acids. Germline-derived CDR1 and CDR2 are SGHRS and YFSETQ. The CDR3 sequence is CASSLTGALGYTF. CDR3 bases: TGCGCCAGCAGCTTAACGGGGGCCCTTGGCTACACCTTC.

The V gene is TRBV4-3, the J gene TRBJ1-2; the D gene is possibly TRBD1 (5 bases). CDR1 LGHNA and CDR2 YSLEER come from the germline V gene. The CDR3 has 13 residues. V dropped 3 bases and J dropped 4 bases, with 9 bases sitting between them. The chain's CDR3 is CASSQGGGYGYTF. Here the CDR3 DNA reads TGCGCCAGCAGCCAGGGGGGAGGCTATGGCTACACCTTC.

This rearrangement joins TRBV7-2 to TRBJ1-2, with 9 bases matching TRBD1. Germline V CDR1 and CDR2: SGHTA, FQGNSA. J lost 4 bases, V lost 0 bases, and 6 bases had no gene match. The CDR3 loop spans 16 amino acids. The CDR3 protein is CASSLAGQGVGYGYTF. The CDR3 bases are TGTGCCAGCAGCTTAGCGGGACAGGGAGTCGGCTATGGCTACACCTTC.

The V and J genes are TRBV15 and TRBJ1-1; D is possibly TRBD1 (5 bases). The germline V gene encodes CDR1 LNHNV and CDR2 YYDKDF (reference sequence). V was trimmed by 6 bases and J by 5 bases, leaving 13 bases between them. The CDR3 covers 13 residues. The CDR3 protein is CATREGVWTEAFF. CDR3 nucleotides: TGTGCCACCAGAGAAGGGGTTTGGACTGAAGCTTTCTTT.

The chain recombines TRBV28 with TRBJ2-1, with 7 bases lining up with TRBD2. The CDR3 totals 17 residues. After removal of 6 bases from V and 0 bases from J, the junction contained 11 bases not matched to a gene. From germline, CDR1 is MDHEN and CDR2 SYDVKM. Here the CDR3 reads CASSRGGASSSYNEQFF. For the CDR3, the DNA is TGTGCCAGCAGCCGGGGAGGGGCGAGTAGCTCCTACAATGAGCAGTTCTTC.

This sequence joins TRBV28 and TRBJ1-6; D not resolved. Germline CDR1 reads MDHEN; CDR2 reads SYDVKM. V was clipped by 6 bases and J by 8 bases, with 23 bases between them. The CDR3 runs 17 residues. CDR3 amino acids: CASSLSRSGLYYSPLHF. CDR3 nucleotides: TGTGCCAGCAGCCTTTCACGGTCTGGGCTATATTATTCACCCCTCCACTTT.